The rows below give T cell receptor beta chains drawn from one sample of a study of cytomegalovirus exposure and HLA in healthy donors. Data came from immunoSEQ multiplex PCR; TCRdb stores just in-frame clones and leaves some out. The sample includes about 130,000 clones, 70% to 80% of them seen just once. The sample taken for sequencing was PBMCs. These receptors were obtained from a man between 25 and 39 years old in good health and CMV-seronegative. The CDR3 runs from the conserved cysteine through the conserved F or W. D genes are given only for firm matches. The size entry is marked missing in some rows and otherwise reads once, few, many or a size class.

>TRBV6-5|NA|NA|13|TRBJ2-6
TGTGCCAGCCGGACTGCTGGGGCCAACGTCCTGACTTTC
CASRTAGANVLTF
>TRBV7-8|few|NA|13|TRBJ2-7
TGTGCCAGCAGCCCACGACAGTTCTACGAGCAGTACTTC
CASSPRQFYEQYF
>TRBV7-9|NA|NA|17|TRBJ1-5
TGTTCCAGCAGCTCCAGCCTTTGGACAGACAGCAATCAGCCCCAGCATTTT
CSSSSSLWTDSNQPQHF
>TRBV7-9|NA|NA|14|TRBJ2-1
TGTGCCAGCAGCTCCCGACTAGACGACAATGAGCAGTTCTTC
CASSSRLDDNEQFF
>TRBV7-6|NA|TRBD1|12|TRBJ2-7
TGTGCCAGCGGGGACAGGTACTACGAGCAGTACTTC
CASGDRYYEQYF
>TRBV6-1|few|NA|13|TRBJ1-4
TGTGCCAGCACAGACAGGATTAATGAAAAACTGTTTTTT
CASTDRINEKLFF
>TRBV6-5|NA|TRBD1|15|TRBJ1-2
TGTGCCAGCAGTCAACGGTACAGGGGGAGGGGTGGCTACACCTTC
CASSQRYRGRGGYTF
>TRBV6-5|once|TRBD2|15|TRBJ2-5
TGTGCCAGCACCCTAGCGGGAGGTCCCCAAGAGACCCAGTACTTC
CASTLAGGPQETQYF
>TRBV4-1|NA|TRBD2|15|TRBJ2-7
TGCGCCAGCAGCGCCTTAGCGGGAGGCCCCTACGAGCAGTACTTC
CASSALAGGPYEQYF
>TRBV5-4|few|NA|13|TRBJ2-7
TGTGCCAGCACCCAACAAGGGAGCGACGAGCAGTACTTC
CASTQQGSDEQYF
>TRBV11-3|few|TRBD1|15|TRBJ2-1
TGTGCCAGCAGCATCGGGACAGGGGACCCCTGGGAGCAGTTCTTC
CASSIGTGDPWEQFF
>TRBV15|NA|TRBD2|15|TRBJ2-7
TGTGCCACCAGCAGAGATTCTGCAGGGAGGGACGAGCAGTACTTC
CATSRDSAGRDEQYF
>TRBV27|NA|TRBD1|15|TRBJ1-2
TGTGCCAGCAGTTTAGGGGGACAGGGTCCGTGGGGCTACACCTTC
CASSLGGQGPWGYTF
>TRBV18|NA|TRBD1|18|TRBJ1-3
TGTGCCAGCTCGACTCGGACAGGGGTCGTTTGGAGTGCAAACACCATATATTTT
CASSTRTGVVWSANTIYF
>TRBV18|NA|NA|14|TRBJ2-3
TGTGCCAGCTCACGACAGCCCTCCAGTGATACGCAGTATTTT
CASSRQPSSDTQYF
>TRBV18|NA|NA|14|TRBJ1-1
TGTGCCAGCTCGCCCGGGACACCGAACACTGAAGCTTTCTTT
CASSPGTPNTEAFF
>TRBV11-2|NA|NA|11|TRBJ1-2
TGTGCCAGCAGCTTAGGGGGCGGCTACACCTTC
CASSLGGGYTF
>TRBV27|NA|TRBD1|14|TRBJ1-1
TGTGCCAGCAGAAAATGGGACAGCGATAGAGAAGCTTTCTTT
CASRKWDSDREAFF
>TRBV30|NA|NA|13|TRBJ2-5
TGTGCCTGGAGTGTTCGGCTAGGTGAGACCCAGTACTTC
CAWSVRLGETQYF
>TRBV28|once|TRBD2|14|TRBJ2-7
TGTGCCAGCGCCTGGACTAGCGGGAGCTACGAGCAGTACTTC
CASAWTSGSYEQYF
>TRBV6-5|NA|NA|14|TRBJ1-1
TGTGCCAGCGCGAGGGGGTCAGGGAACACTGAAGCTTTCTTT
CASARGSGNTEAFF
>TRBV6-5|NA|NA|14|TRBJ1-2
TGTGCCAGCAGTCCCGCGCCCGCGGGCTATGGCTACACCTTC
CASSPAPAGYGYTF
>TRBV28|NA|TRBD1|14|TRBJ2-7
TGTGCCACATACATTGGCCGGGACAGCTACGAGCAGTACTTC
CATYIGRDSYEQYF
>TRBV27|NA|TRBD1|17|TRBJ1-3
TGTGCCAGCAGCCCTAGGACAGGGTCCCCAGGGGGAAACACCATATATTTT
CASSPRTGSPGGNTIYF
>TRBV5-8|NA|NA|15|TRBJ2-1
TGTGCCAGCTGTTCCGCGGGACAGTCATACAATGAGCAGTTCTTC
CASCSAGQSYNEQFF
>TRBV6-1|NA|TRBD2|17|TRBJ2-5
TGTGCCAGCAGTGGCGTGGCGGGAGGGCCCCGGGAAGAGACCCAGTACTTC
CASSGVAGGPREETQYF
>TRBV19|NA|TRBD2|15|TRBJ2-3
TGTGCCAGTATGTCGGCTAGCGGACCCACAGATACGCAGTATTTT
CASMSASGPTDTQYF
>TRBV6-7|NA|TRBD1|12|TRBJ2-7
TGTGCCAGGGAAACAGGGGGATACGAGCAGTACTTC
CARETGGYEQYF
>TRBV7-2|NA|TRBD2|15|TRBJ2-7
TGTGCCAGCAGCTTAGCAGCGGGAGGCCCCTACGAGCAGTACTTC
CASSLAAGGPYEQYF
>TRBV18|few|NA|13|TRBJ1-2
TGTGCCAGCTCTTCCGGAGCTAACTATGGCTACACCTTC
CASSSGANYGYTF
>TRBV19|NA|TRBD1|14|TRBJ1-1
TGTGCCAGTAAAACCCGGACAGGGAACACTGAAGCTTTCTTT
CASKTRTGNTEAFF
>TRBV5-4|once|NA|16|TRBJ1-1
TGTGCCAGCAGCTTGGGGGCCGTGGGAGGAGGAACTGAAGCTTTCTTT
CASSLGAVGGGTEAFF
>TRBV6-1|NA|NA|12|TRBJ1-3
TGTGCCAGCAGCCTCTCTGGAAACACCATATATTTT
CASSLSGNTIYF